Sequencing of this TCR beta chain was carried out in a study of cytomegalovirus exposure and HLA in healthy donors. Study results and caveats: Looking again later, the authors saw that most CMV-associated TCR beta chains seemed HLA-restricted. TRBV6-2, TRBV6-3 and some other V segments were excluded as indistinguishable.

At sampling all donors were nominally healthy, likely with unrecorded immune exposures. With respect to this clone: The antigen is undetermined.

The PCR made use of 60 Vbeta and 13 Jbeta primers. TCRdb's copy holds only in-frame clones and misses some; the assay was immunoSEQ multiplex PCR. The sample includes 150,000 to 200,000 clones, 62% of them seen just once. The germline gives CDR1 SNHLY, CDR2 FYNNEI. This CDR3 is built from 14 residues. Trimming removed 1 base from V and 6 bases from J; junction bases left unmatched: 4. The TCR sequence derives from a man aged 35-49 years in good health and CMV-seronegative. The V call is TRBV2, the J call TRBJ2-3; the match to TRBD2 covers 7 bases. The sample comprised PBMCs. Written as DNA, the CDR3 is TGTGCCAGCAGTGAAGGACTAGCTGCGGATACGCAGTATTTT. Encoded protein: CASSEGLAADTQYF. The full variable domain, completed using reference TRBV2 and TRBJ2-3, is EPEVTQTPSHQVTQMGQEVILRCVPISNHLYFYWYRQILGQKVEFLVSFYNNEISEKSEIFDDQFSVERPDGSNFTLKIRSTKLEDSAMYFCASSEGLAADTQYFGPGTRLTVL.